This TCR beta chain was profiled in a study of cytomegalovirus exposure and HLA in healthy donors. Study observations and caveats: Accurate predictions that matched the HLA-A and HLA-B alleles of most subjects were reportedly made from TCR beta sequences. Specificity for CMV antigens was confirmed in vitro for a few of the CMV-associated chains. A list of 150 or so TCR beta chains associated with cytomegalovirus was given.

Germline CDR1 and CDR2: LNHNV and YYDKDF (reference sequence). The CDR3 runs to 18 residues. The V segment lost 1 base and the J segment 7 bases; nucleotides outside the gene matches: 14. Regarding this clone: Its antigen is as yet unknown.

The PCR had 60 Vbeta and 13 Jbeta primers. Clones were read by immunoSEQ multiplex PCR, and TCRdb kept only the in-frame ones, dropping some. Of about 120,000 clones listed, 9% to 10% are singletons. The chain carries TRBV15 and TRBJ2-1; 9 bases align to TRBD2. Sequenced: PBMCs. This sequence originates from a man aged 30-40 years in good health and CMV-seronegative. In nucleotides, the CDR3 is TGTGCCACCAGCAGAGTACGACTGGGCGGGAGGGCCGGGAATGAGCAGTTCTTC. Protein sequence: CATSRVRLGGRAGNEQFF.